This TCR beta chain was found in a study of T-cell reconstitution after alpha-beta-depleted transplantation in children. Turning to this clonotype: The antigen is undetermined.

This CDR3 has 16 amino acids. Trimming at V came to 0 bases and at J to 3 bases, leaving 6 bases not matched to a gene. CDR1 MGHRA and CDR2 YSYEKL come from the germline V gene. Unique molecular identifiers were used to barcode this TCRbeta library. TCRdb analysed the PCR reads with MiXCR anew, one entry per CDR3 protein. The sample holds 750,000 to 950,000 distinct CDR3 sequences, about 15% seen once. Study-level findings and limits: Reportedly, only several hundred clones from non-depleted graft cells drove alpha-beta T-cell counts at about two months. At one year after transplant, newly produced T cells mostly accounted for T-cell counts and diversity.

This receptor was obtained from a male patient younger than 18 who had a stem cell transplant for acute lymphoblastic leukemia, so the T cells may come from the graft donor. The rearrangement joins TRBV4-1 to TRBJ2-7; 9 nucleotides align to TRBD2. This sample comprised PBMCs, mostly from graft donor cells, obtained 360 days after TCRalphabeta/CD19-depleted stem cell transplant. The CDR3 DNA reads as TGCGCCAGCAGCCAAGACCTGACTAGCGGACACTACGAGCAGTACTTC. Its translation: CASSQDLTSGHYEQYF.